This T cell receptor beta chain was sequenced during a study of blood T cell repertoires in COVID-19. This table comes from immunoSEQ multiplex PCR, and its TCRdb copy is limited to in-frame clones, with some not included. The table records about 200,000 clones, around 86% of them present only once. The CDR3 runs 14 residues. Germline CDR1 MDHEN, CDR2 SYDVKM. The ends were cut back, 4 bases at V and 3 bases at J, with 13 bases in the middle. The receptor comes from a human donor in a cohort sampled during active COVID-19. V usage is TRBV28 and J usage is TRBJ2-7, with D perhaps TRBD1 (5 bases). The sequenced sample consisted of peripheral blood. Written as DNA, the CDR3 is TGTGCCAGCAGTTCCCCAGGGCAGCTCTACGAGCAGTACTTC. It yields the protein CASSSPGQLYEQYF.